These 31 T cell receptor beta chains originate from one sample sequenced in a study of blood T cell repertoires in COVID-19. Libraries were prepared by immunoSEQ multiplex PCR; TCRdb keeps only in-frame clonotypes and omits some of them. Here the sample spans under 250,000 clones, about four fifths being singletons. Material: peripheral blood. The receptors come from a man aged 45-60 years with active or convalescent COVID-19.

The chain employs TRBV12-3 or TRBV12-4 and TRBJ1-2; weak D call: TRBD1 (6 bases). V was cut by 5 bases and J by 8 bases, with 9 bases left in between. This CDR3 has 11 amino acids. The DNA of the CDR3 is TGTGCCAGCAGTGGGGGGGGCGGCTACACCTTC. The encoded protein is CASSGGGGYTF.

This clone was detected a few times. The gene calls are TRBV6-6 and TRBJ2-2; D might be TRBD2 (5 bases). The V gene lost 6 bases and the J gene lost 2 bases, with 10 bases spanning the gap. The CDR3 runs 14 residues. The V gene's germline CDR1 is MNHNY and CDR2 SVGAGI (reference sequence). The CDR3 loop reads CASSRRTNTGELFF. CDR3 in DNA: TGTGCCAGCAGCCGAAGGACTAACACCGGGGAGCTGTTTTTT.

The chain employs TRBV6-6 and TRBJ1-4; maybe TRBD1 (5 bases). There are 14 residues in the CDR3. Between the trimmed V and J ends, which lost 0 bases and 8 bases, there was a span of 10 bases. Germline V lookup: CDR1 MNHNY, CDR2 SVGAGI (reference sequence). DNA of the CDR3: TGTGCCAGCAGTTACTCGGGGGGTTGGGAAAAACTGTTTTTT. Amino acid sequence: CASSYSGGWEKLFF.

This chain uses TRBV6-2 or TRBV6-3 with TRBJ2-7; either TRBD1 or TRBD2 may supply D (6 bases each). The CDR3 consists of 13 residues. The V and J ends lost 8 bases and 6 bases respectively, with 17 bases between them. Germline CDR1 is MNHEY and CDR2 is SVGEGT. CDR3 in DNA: TGTGCCAGCTGCCGGGGGCGAGACGGCGAGCAGTACTTC. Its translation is CASCRGRDGEQYF.

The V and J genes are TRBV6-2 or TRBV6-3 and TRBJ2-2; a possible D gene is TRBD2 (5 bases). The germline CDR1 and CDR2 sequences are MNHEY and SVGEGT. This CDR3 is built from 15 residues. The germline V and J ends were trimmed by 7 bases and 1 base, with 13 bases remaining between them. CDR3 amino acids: CASTPLGRNTGELFF. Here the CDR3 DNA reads TGTGCCAGCACCCCCCTGGGGAGGAACACCGGGGAGCTGTTTTTT.

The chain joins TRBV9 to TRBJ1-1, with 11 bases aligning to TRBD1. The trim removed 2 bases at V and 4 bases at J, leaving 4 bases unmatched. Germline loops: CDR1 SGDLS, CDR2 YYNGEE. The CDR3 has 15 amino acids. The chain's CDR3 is CASSVTGTGGTEAFF. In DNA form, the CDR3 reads TGTGCCAGCAGCGTTACCGGGACAGGGGGCACTGAAGCTTTCTTT.

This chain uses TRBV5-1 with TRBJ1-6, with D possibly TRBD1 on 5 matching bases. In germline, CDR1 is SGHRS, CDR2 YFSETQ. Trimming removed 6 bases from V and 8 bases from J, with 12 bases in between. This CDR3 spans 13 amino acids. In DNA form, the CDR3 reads TGCGCCAGCACTCTTGGAGGGGATTCACCCCTCCACTTT. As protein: CASTLGGDSPLHF. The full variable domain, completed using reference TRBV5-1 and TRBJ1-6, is KAGVTQTPRYLIKTRGQQVTLSCSPISGHRSVSWYQQTPGQGLQFLFEYFSETQRNKGNFPGRFSGRQFSNSRSEMNVSTLELGDSALYLCASTLGGDSPLHFGNGTRLTVT.

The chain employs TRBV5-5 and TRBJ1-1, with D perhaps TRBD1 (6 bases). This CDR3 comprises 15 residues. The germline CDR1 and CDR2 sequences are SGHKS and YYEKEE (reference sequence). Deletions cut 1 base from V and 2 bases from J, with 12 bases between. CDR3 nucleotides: TGTGCCAGCAGCTTGCCATTACAGGGAAACACTGAAGCTTTCTTT. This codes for CASSLPLQGNTEAFF.

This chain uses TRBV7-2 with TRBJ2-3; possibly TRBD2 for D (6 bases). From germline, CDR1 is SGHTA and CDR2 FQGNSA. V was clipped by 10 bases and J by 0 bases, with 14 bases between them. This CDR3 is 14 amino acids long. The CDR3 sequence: CANSGGLSTDTQYF. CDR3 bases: TGTGCCAACAGTGGGGGACTCAGCACAGATACGCAGTATTTT.

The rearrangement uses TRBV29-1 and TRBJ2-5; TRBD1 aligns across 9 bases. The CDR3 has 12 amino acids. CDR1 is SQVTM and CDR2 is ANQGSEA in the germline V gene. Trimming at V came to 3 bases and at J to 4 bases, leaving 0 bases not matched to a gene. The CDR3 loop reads CSVETGGETQYF. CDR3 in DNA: TGCAGCGTTGAGACAGGGGGAGAGACCCAGTACTTC.

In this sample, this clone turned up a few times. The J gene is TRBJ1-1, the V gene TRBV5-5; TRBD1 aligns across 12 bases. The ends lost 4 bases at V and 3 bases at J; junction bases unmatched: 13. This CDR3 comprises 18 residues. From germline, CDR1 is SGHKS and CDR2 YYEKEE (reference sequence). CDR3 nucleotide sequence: TGTGCCAGCAGCGCACCGGGACAGGGGGCCCTGGGGGACACTGAAGCTTTCTTT. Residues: CASSAPGQGALGDTEAFF.

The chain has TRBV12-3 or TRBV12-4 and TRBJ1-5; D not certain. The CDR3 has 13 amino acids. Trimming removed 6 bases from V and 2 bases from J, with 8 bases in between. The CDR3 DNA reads TGTGCCAGCAGCCCGAGGGGCAATCAGCCCCAGCATTTT. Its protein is CASSPRGNQPQHF.

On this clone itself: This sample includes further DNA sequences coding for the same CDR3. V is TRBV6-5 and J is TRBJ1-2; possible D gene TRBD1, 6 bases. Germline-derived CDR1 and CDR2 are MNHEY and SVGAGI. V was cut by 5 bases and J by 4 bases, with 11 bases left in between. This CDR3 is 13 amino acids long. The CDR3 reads CASSLDRSYGYTF. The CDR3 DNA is TGTGCCAGCAGTCTCGACAGGAGCTATGGCTACACCTTC.

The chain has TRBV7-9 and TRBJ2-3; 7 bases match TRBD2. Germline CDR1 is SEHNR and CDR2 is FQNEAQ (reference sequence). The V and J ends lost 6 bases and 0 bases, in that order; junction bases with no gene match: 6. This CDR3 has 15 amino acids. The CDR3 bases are TGTGCCAGCAGTCCGGGGAGGGTAAGCACAGATACGCAGTATTTT. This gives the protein CASSPGRVSTDTQYF.

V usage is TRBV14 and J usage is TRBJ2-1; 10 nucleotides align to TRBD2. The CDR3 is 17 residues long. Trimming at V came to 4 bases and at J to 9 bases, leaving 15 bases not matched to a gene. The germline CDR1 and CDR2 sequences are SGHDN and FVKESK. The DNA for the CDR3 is TGTGCCAGCAGCCGAAACACGGCTAGCGGGGGAATATTTGAGCAGTTCTTC. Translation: CASSRNTASGGIFEQFF.

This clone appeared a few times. The chain's CDR3 is CASSTWDRVGQPQHF. In nucleotides, the CDR3 is TGTGCCAGTAGTACCTGGGACAGGGTAGGTCAGCCCCAGCATTTT. The chain is built from TRBV19 and TRBJ1-5; 9 bases align to TRBD1. The CDR3 extends over 15 amino acids. The trim removed 4 bases at V and 6 bases at J, leaving 7 bases unmatched. Looked up from germline, CDR1 is LNHDA and CDR2 is SQIVND (reference sequence).

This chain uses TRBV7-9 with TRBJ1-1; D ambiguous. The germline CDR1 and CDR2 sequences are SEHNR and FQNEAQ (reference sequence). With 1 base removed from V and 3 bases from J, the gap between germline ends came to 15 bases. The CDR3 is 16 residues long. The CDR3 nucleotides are TGTGCCAGCAGCTTAGGTCCAGCGGTGAAGTACACTGAAGCTTTCTTT. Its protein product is CASSLGPAVKYTEAFF.

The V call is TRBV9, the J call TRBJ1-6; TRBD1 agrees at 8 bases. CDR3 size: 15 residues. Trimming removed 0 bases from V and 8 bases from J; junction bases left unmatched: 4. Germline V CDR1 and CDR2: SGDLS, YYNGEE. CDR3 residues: CASSVDRTGYSPLHF. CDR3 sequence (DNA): TGTGCCAGCAGCGTAGATCGGACAGGGTATTCACCCCTCCACTTT.

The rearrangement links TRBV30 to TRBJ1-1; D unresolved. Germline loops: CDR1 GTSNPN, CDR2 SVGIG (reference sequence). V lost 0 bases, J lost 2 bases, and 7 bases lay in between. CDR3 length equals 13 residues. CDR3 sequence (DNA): TGTGCCTGGAGTGTACTAAGTAACACTGAAGCTTTCTTT. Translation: CAWSVLSNTEAFF. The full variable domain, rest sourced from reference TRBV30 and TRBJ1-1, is SQTIHQWPATLVQPVGSPLSLECTVEGTSNPNLYWYRQAAGRGLQLLFYSVGIGQISSEVPQNLSASRPQDRQFILSSKKLLLSDSGFYLCAWSVLSNTEAFFGQGTRLTVV.

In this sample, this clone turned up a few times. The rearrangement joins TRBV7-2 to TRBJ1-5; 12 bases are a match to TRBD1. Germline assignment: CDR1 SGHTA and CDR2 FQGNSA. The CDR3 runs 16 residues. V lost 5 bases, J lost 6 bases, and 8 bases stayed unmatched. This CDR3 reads CASSPPGQGAGQPQHF. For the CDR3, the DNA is TGTGCCAGCAGCCCACCGGGACAGGGGGCGGGTCAGCCCCAGCATTTT.

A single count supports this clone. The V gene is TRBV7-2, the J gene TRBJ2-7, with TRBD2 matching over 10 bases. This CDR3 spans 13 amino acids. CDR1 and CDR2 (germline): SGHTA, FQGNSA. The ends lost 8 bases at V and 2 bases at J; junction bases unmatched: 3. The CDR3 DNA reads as TGTGCCAGCCGGCTAGCGGGGGCCTACGAGCAGTACTTC. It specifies CASRLAGAYEQYF.

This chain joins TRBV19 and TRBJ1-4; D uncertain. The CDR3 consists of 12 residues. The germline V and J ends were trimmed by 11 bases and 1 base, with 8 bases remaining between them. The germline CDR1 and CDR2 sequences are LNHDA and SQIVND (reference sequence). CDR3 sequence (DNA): TGTGCCGGGCCATTAACTAATGAAAAACTGTTTTTT. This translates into CAGPLTNEKLFF.

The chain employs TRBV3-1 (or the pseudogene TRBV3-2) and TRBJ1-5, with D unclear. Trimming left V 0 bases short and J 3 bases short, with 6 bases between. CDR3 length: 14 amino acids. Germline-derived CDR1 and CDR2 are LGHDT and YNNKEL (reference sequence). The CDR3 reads CASSQEGNNQPQHF. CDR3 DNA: TGTGCCAGCAGCCAAGAGGGCAACAATCAGCCCCAGCATTTT.

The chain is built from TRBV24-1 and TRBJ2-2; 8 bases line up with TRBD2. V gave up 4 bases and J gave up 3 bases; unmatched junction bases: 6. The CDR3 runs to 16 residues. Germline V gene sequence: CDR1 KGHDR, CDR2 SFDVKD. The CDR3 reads CATSDPGGGDTGELFF. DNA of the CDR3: TGTGCCACCAGTGACCCCGGGGGGGGCGACACCGGGGAGCTGTTTTTT.

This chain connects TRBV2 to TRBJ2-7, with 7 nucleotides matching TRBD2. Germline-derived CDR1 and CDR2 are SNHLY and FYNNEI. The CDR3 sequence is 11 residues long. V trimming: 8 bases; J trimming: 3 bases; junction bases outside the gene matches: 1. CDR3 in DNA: TGTGCCAGCGGGAGGGGCTACGAGCAGTACTTC. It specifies CASGRGYEQYF.

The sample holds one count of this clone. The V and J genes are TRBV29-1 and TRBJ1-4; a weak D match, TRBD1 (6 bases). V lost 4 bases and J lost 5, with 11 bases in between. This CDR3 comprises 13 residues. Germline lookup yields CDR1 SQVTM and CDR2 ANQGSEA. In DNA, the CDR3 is TGCAGCGTTGGTGACAGGCGGAATGAAAAACTGTTTTTT. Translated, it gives CSVGDRRNEKLFF.

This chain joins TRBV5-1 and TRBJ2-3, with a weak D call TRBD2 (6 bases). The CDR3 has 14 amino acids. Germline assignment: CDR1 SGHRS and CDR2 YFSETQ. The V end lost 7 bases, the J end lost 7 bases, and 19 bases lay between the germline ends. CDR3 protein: CASGRDSQVNTQYF. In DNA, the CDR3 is TGCGCCAGCGGCCGGGACTCCCAGGTCAATACGCAGTATTTT.

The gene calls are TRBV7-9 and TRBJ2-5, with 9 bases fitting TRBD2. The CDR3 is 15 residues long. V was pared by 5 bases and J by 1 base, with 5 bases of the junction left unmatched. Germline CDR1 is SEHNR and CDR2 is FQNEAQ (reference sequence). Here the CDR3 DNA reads TGTGCCAGCAGCCGGACTAGCGCGAGCCAAGAGACCCAGTACTTC. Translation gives CASSRTSASQETQYF.

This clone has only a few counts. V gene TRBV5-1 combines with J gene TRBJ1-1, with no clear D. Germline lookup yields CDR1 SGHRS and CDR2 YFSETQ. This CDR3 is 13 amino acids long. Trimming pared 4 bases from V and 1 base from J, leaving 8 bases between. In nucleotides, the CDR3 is TGCGCCAGCAGCACCTCGCGGAACACTGAAGCTTTCTTT. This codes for CASSTSRNTEAFF.

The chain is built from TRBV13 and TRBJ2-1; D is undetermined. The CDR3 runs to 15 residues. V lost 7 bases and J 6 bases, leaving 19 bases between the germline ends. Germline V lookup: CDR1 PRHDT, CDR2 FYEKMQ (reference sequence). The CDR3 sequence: CASNYFRSGTNEQFF. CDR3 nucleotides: TGTGCCAGCAATTATTTCCGGTCAGGTACCAATGAGCAGTTCTTC.

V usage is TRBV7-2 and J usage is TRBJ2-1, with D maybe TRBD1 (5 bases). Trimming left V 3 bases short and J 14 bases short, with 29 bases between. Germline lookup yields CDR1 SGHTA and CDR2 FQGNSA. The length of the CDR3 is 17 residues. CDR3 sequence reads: CASSFDSTLSQVRFKFF. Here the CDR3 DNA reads TGTGCCAGCAGCTTCGACAGCACGCTATCGCAGGTCCGGTTCAAGTTCTTC.